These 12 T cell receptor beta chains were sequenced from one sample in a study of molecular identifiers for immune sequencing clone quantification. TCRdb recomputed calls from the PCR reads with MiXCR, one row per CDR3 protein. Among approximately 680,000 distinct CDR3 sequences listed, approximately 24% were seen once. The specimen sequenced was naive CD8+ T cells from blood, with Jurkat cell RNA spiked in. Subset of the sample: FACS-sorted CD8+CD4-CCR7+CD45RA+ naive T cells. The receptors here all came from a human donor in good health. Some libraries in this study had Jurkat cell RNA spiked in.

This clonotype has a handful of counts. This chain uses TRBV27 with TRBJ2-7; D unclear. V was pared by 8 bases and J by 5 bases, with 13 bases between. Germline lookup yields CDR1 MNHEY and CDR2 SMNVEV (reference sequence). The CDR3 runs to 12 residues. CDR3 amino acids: CASGNYNHEQYF. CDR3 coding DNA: TGTGCCAGCGGTAACTATAATCACGAGCAGTACTTC.

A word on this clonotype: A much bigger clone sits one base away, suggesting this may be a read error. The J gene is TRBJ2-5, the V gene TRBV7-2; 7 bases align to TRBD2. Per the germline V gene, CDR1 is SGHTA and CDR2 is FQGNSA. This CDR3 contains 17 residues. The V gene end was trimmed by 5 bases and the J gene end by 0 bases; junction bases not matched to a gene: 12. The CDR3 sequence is CASSPDGLAGNQETQYF. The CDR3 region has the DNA TGTGCCAGCAGCCCGGACGGGTTAGCGGGCAACCAAGAGACCCAGTACTTC.

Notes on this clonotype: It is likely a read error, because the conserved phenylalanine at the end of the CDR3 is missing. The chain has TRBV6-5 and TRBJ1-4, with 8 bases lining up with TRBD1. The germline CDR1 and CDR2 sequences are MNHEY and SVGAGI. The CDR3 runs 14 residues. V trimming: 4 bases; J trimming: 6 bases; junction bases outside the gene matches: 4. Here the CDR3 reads CASSSGGTDEKLFL. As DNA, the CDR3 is TGTGCCAGCAGTTCAGGGGGCACGGATGAAAAACTGTTTCTT.

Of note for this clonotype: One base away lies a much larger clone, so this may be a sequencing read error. CDR3 bases: TGTGCCGGCCACGGGGGCAGGGAAGAGGCAGATACGCAGTATTTT. Protein: CAGHGGREEADTQYF. V and J are TRBV28 and TRBJ2-3, with D perhaps TRBD1 or TRBD2 (6 bases each). CDR1 MDHEN and CDR2 SYDVKM come from the germline V gene. Trimming took off 11 bases at V and 4 bases at J, with 22 bases between the two ends. The CDR3 has 15 amino acids.

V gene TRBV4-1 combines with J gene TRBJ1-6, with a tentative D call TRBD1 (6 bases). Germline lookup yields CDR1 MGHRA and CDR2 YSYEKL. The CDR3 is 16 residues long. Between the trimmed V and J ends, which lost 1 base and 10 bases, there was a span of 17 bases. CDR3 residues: CASSQARGQSGSPLHF. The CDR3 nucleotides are TGCGCCAGCAGCCAAGCCCGAGGACAGTCTGGGTCACCCCTCCACTTT.

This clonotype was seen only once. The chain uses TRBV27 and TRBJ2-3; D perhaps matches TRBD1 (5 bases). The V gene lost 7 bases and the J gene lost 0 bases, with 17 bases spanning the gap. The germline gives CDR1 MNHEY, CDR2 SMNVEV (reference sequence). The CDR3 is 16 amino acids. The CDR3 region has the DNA TGTGCCAGCACAAAGGGAAGGGGTCGCAGCACAGATACGCAGTATTTT. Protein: CASTKGRGRSTDTQYF.

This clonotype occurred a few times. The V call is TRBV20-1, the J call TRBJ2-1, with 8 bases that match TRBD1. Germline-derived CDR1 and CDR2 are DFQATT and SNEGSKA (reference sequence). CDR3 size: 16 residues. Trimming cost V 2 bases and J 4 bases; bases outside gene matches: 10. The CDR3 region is CSARYSGQVSYNEQFF. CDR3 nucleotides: TGCAGTGCTAGATATTCGGGACAGGTCAGTTACAATGAGCAGTTCTTC.

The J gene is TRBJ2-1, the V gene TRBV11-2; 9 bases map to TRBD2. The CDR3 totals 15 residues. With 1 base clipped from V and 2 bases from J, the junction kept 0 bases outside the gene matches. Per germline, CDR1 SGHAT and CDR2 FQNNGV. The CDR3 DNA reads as TGTGCCAGCAGCTTAGGACTAGCGGCCTACAATGAGCAGTTCTTC. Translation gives CASSLGLAAYNEQFF.

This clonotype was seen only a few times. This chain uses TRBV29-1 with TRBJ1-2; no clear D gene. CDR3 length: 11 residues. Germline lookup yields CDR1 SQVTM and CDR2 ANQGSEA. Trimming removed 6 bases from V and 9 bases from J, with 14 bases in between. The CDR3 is CSVISFDRYTF. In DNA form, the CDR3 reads TGCAGCGTGATCAGCTTTGATCGCTACACCTTC.

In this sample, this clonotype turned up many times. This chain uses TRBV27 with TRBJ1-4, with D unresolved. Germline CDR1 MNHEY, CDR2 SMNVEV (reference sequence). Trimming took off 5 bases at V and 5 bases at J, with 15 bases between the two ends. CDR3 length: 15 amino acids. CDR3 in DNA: TGTGCCAGCAGTCCATCAAGCAACTTGAATGAAAAACTGTTTTTT. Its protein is CASSPSSNLNEKLFF.

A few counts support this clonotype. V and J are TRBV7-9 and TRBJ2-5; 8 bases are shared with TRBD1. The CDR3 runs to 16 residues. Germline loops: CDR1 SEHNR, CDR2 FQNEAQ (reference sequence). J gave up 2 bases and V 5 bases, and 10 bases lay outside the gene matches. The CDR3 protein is CASSDGQGWEQETQYF. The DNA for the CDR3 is TGTGCCAGCAGCGACGGACAGGGATGGGAGCAAGAGACCCAGTACTTC.

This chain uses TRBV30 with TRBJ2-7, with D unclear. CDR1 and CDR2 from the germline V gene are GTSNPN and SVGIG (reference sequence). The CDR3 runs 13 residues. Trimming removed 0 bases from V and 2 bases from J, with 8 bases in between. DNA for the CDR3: TGTGCCTGGAGTGTTTCAGCCACCTACGAGCAGTACTTC. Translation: CAWSVSATYEQYF.